This T cell receptor beta chain came from a study of cytomegalovirus exposure and HLA in healthy donors (dated by TCRdb to about 2017). Context from the whole study: According to an earlier analysis of around 600 of the donors, about 179 million T cells yielded 90 million to 140 million unique TCR beta sequences and about 300 Gb of sequence data. Typing coverage differed by locus: A, B, C, DRB1 and DQB1 were typed in about 629-640 donors, DQA1 in about 510, DPA1 in 600 to 610, and DPB1 in approximately 450. A later genetic analysis used genome-wide SNP genotypes for about 60% of the roughly 700 donors, treating that subset as a discovery cohort. On average, about 200,000 unique TCR beta nucleotide sequences were sequenced per donor among a few hundred genotyped donors of the cohort, with around 19% of those sequences being non-productive. Class I and class II HLA loci were covered by the typing at four-digit resolution. Rather than drawing on any new phenotypic data, the later analysis identified candidate immune exposures from TCR beta sequences and the way those sequences occurred across donors. All discovery cohort repertoires had been generated using a single sequencing platform. A later analysis re-analyzed previously published TCR beta repertoires from roughly 600 donors and added high-resolution HLA genotyping to study TCR occurrence patterns. In an earlier analysis of about 590 of the donors, high-throughput TCR beta sequencing was used to judge whether each TCR beta V gene segment behaved as functional or pseudogenic. Roughly 300 gigabases of sequencing data and around 85 million unique TCR sequences made up an early release that covered several hundred HLA-typed donors. The study used immunosequencing to profile the T cell repertoires of more than 650 subjects and linked those repertoires to cytomegalovirus serostatus. To predict cytomegalovirus infection status, the study combined high-throughput TCR immunosequencing, statistical association of individual TCRs with disease status, and machine learning. Four or five DR-DQ haplotypes were handled as single units for association and clustering because linkage in the cohort was strong. The genetic ancestry cluster associated with self-reported Caucasian donors included 81% of the roughly 390 genotyped donors. The aim of the study was to test whether cataloging public T cell receptors could identify signatures of past pathogen exposure. Donor age, sex, ethnicity and CMV serostatus were collected together with the repertoire data. In addition to the first cohort of 650 to 800 subjects, a separate validation cohort of over 90 different subjects was used.

The cohort consisted of approximately 690 healthy bone marrow donors. Cohort members were all nominally healthy when sampled, although unrecorded immune exposures were likely present. The donor was CMV seronegative and belonged to the group of 352 seronegative cohort members. A peripheral blood sample was provided by each donor, and peripheral blood mononuclear cells were used for TCR beta sequencing. Genomic DNA extraction from the blood cell samples was performed with the Qiagen DNeasy Blood Extraction Kit. Library construction relied on the immunoSEQ multiplex PCR assay. For the multiplex PCR, a mixture combining 60 forward primers for TCR Vbeta segments and 13 reverse primers for TCR Jbeta segments was used. The CDR3 region of rearranged TCR beta genes was amplified from genomic DNA with a multiplex PCR assay. On the Illumina HiSeq System, the amplified TCR beta libraries were sequenced as 87-base-pair reads. On the study's bioinformatics: A later analysis counted tens of millions of unique TCR beta chains across the 600 to 850 repertoires, and some 11 million of these chains were shared by at least two donors. To remove PCR and sequencing errors, raw reads were error-corrected and collapsed into unique sequences using a nearest-neighbor algorithm that merged closely related sequences. Alignment of CDR3 sequences to IMGT reference sequences was used to assign V, D and J gene segments. For a sequence to be retained, a match of at least six nucleotides to both a V gene segment and a J gene segment was required. Rearrangements were called productive when the CDR3 lacked stop codons and stayed in frame with V and J; all others were non-productive. Following IMGT convention, CDR3 was defined as the stretch from the second conserved V-encoded cysteine up to the conserved J-encoded phenylalanine. The earlier analysis of about 560 of the donors excluded any sequence lacking an unambiguous match to a single V gene segment. An earlier analysis of roughly 590 of the donors called V segments functional above 56.7% productive rearrangements and segregating when the between-donor standard deviation exceeded 5%. A statistical classification framework was developed to diagnose cytomegalovirus status using the catalog of TCR beta chain sequences. In a later analysis, TCR nucleotide sequences were compared against IMGT/GENE-DB human TR gene sequences so that V and J genes could be assigned. A later analysis assigned CDR3 sequences and most-parsimonious VDJ recombination scenarios with the TCRdist pipeline. In a later analysis, each TCR beta chain was defined by its CDR3 amino acid sequence together with its V-gene family, and reads without a unique V-gene family were excluded. A later analysis removed 592 highly shared, low-generation-probability nucleotide sequences to deal with suspected cross-contamination and a sequencing artifact. In a later analysis, a clonal expansion index was calculated for each public chain from normalized within-repertoire ranks of inferred template counts. Generation probabilities in a later analysis came from a VDJ recombination model fitted to out-of-frame rearrangements, and those results were checked against IGoR. In a later analysis, TCR-TCR, TCR-HLA and TCR-CMV co-occurrence was scored with hypergeometric tests, and a repertoire-size bias correction was applied to TCR pairs. In a later analysis, false discovery rates were estimated by permuting HLA or CMV assignments 20 times. A later analysis grouped co-occurring TCRs with DBSCAN, adding TCRdist sequence similarity when clustering within HLA-allele-positive subsets. Repertoires with fewer than 30,000 or more than 120,000 public chains, plus five repertoires with anomalous nucleotide sharing, were excluded from co-occurrence clustering. TCRdb obtained this table from immuneACCESS and retained in-frame rearrangements with V and J assigned. These tables miss some clones; where compared with another copy, unresolved V genes account for less than half of the shortfall, and the remainder is unexplained. V and J calls plus clone size are reproduced from that table; the DNA served to infer D and trimming. This sample holds approximately 170,000 clones; approximately 80% were observed only once. Jointly, the top ten make up 2.4% of the sample.

Of note for this clone: The specificity of this receptor is unknown. The input lacks base qualities; no much larger clone sits a single base away.

The paper's findings and limits, for the study overall: Because HLA typing was missing for some donors at each locus, association tests included only the typed subset. A total of 150 to 200 TCR beta chains were listed by the study as associated with cytomegalovirus. Over 15 rarely observed V segments, including chromosome 9 orphons, were excluded from the earlier analysis of 550 to 700 of the donors because counts were too low. Across donors, most TCR sequences were observed very rarely, whereas some public TCRs were present in many individuals. Correlated functional status among segregating V segments might be attributable to linkage disequilibrium, but an unknown experimental factor could not be ruled out. Strong co-occurrence of HLA alleles, especially DR and DQ, made assigning TCR associations to individual alleles difficult. The sequencing pipeline was judged likely to have produced a cluster of highly shared sequence variants as a technical artifact. According to a later analysis, parvovirus B19, influenza, CMV and Epstein-Barr virus appeared linked to several top co-occurrence clusters. An earlier analysis of approximately 530 of the donors showed that most TCR beta V segments appeared in productive rearrangements either about 90% or about 30% of the time, which broadly matched IMGT annotations. This cohort had only TCR beta chains sequenced, and the lack of alpha or paired-chain data limited which features could be detected. The classifier was reported to diagnose cytomegalovirus status with high specificity and sensitivity in both the original cohort and the validation cohort. In a later analysis, HLA-associated TCR beta chains were found to be more clonally expanded and to have lower generation probabilities than equally common non-associated chains. V-gene and J-gene trimming of TCR beta chains was associated with a missense DCLRE1C variant in a later genetic analysis, and the association was replicated in an independent cohort. The only immune exposure information available for the cohort was CMV serostatus. The presence/absence analyses assumed that sequencing depth was roughly uniform across donors, and that assumption may not be true. A later analysis found that TCR association rates varied across HLA loci, with DRB1 alleles showing the most associated TCRs and HLA-C alleles the fewest. A later genetic analysis reported fewer N-insertions in productive TCRs among donors in an Asian-associated ancestry cluster than the roughly 620-donor mean. A further reported finding was that TCR beta sequences accurately predicted the HLA-A and HLA-B alleles for most subjects in the first cohort. In vitro tests confirmed that a few of the cytomegalovirus-associated TCR beta chains recognize cytomegalovirus antigens. The authors suggested that the approach could potentially be generalized to other disease states and immunological phenotypes. Some IMGT-functional V segments, including TRBV6-2 and TRBV6-3, could not be told apart with the 87-base-pair reads, so those segments were excluded. A later analysis associated 16,951 TCR beta sequences with specific HLA alleles at a false discovery rate of 0.05. A later analysis found that most CMV-associated TCR beta chains appeared HLA-restricted, with HLA associations seemingly driven largely by CMV exposure.

The CDR3, cysteine through phenylalanine, is 14 amino acids long. Kept here is only the CDR3 DNA, which spans 42 bases and is read in frame from base 1. CDR1 and CDR2, looked up from the germline V gene (reference sequence), are SSHAT and FNYEAQ. V gives up 4 bases and J gives up 4 bases, and the segment between their germline ends measures 13 bases. The source material was PBMCs. The sequence links TRBV7-7 to TRBJ2-5, with TRBD2 perhaps the D gene, on 7 matching bases. The receptor's source is a male donor in good health and CMV-seronegative. The DNA is TGTGCCAGCAGCTCTGGGGGGGCCGGAGAGACCCAGTACTTC. This encodes CASSSGGAGETQYF.